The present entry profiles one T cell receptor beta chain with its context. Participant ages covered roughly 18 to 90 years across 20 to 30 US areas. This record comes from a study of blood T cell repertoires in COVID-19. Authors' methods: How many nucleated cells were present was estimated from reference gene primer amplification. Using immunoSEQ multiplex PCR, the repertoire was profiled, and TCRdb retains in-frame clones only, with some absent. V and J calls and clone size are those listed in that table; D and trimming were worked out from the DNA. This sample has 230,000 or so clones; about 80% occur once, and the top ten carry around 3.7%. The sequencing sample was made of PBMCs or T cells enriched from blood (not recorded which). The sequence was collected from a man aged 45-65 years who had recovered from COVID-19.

CDR3 loop: CASSPPRVGGEQYF. CDR3 coding DNA: TGTGCCAGCTCACCACCCCGGGTCGGAGGCGAGCAGTACTTC. The chain has TRBV18 and TRBJ2-7, with D possibly being TRBD2 (5 bases). This CDR3 region has 14 residues. The V end was cut by 0 bases, the J end by 6 bases, with 12 bases between. Germline CDR1 reads KGHSH; CDR2 reads LQKENI.